This TCR beta chain was sequenced for a study of response to subunit inactivated influenza vaccine. The V end lost 5 bases, the J end lost 3 bases, and 18 bases lay between the germline ends. Germline CDR1 is SGHVS and CDR2 is FQNEAQ. CDR3 length: 16 amino acids. MiXCR was run by TCRdb on the RT-PCR reads, yielding one entry per CDR3 protein. Of over 650,000 distinct CDR3 sequences listed, around 18% are singletons. V usage is TRBV7-8 and J usage is TRBJ2-3; D gene uncertain. The clonotype originates from a man in his fifties who received an inactivated influenza vaccine. The sample consisted of PBMCs from blood, taken less than 6 days after vaccination. In DNA form, the CDR3 reads TGTGCCAGCAGCCCCCATTTTCGGCGAGATACAGATACGCAGTATTTT. It yields the protein CASSPHFRRDTDTQYF.